This T cell receptor (beta chain) was documented in a study of graft-versus-host responses after intestinal transplantation. Whole-study context: Transplantation in recipients was multivisceral, liver-intestinal, or isolated intestinal. Study results and limitations: Recipient marrow harbored GvH clones, some of which surfaced first in ileum or blood.

To note about this clone: The antigen is not known.

Generated by immunoSEQ multiplex PCR, the TCRdb table keeps only in-frame clones and is missing some. The repertoire has about 18,000 clones, 90% of them found once; the top ten carry 1.5% to 2%. Trimming removed 3 bases from V and 5 bases from J, with 7 bases in between. CDR3 length: 12 amino acids. Germline-derived CDR1 and CDR2 are LGHNT and FRNRAP. The chain combines TRBV12-5 with TRBJ1-2, with D hard to call. Sequencing was performed on PBMCs, taken roughly 390 days after transplant. This sequence originates from a human patient who received an intestinal transplant, so some T cells may come from the graft donor. The CDR3 spells CASGFAGYGYTF. The CDR3 DNA reads TGTGCTAGTGGTTTCGCCGGTTATGGCTACACCTTC.